The source of this T cell receptor beta chain is a study of OX40 agonist ivuxolimab in advanced cancers. Study-wide context: Ivuxolimab was a fully human IgG2 agonistic monoclonal antibody targeting the costimulatory receptor OX40 (CD134). Prior anti-PD-1, anti-PD-L1 or anti-CTLA-4 therapy was permitted, and checkpoint inhibitors had been received by about 36% of dose-escalation patients. The paper reports the monotherapy dose-escalation portion (N ≈ 52 patients) of the phase I ivuxolimab trial. A male proportion of around 80% and a mean age of approximately 62 years, ranging from roughly 23 to 79, were recorded for the dose-escalation cohort. Three dose-escalation patients achieved partial responses, one with hepatocellular carcinoma and two with cutaneous melanoma. Intravenous ivuxolimab was administered to patients every 2 weeks at six dose levels: 0.01, 0.1, 0.3, 1.5, 3 and 10 mg/kg. Peripheral TCRbeta sequencing was intended to test whether TCR sequence diversity was altered and clonal T-cell expansion was caused by ivuxolimab. Of the roughly 52 dose-escalation patients, hepatocellular carcinoma was present in around 19, melanoma in roughly 15, renal cell carcinoma in 9 and head and neck cancer in 9. Study-level results and caveats: Antigen specificity was not determined for the clonally expanded peripheral T cells. At doses of 0.1 to 3.0 mg/kg, clonal expansion of both CD4+ and CD8+ T cells in blood was seen between baseline and week 6. After ivuxolimab, expanded clones were on average more numerous among CD8+ T cells than among CD4+ T cells. Low levels of normalized T-cell clonal expansion were also shown by some nonresponding patients. In partial responders in the 0.1-3.0 mg/kg groups, normalized peripheral clonal expansion was found to be among the lowest, especially among CD8+ T cells.

For sequencing of the TCRbeta CDR3 region, genomic DNA was extracted from the sorted cells. The immunoSEQ Assay was used to sequence the TCRbeta CDR3 regions. TCRdb retrieved this table from immuneACCESS and kept in-frame rearrangements only. Not all clones are present; in checked studies, unresolved V genes account for under half, and no reason is known for the remainder. Across this sample there are about 100,000 clones, with roughly 90% seen only once. The ten most abundant clones make up 0.45% to 0.65% of the sample. The trial excluded patients who had a history of autoimmune disease or who were on systemic immunosuppression. Peripheral blood for TCR sequencing was drawn from every dose cohort at baseline, at cycle 4 day 1 and at cycle 7 day 1. The samples were drawn from a first-in-human, open-label, multicenter phase I dose-escalation trial of ivuxolimab. Adults with locally advanced or metastatic head and neck squamous cell, hepatocellular, melanoma or renal cell carcinoma were enrolled in the trial. Before TCR sequencing, CD4+ T cells and CD8+ T cells were sorted from peripheral blood as separate populations.

Remarks on this clone: The specificity of this receptor is unknown. No quality values exist for individual bases; no much larger clone is one base distant.

Its CDR3 holds 16 amino acids, cysteine through phenylalanine. Only the CDR3 portion is preserved as DNA: 48 bases, with reading frame beginning at the first base. V gives up 7 bases and J gives up 5 bases, and the segment between their germline ends measures 23 bases. CDR1 and CDR2 were assigned from the germline V gene (reference sequence) as LNHDA and SQIVND. Here the chain combines TRBV19 and TRBJ1-2, with the D gene too uncertain to name. The sequence derives from an adult with an advanced solid tumor such as melanoma, head and neck, liver or kidney cancer. This specimen was CD4+ or CD8+ T cells sorted from blood, taken in a trial of the OX40 agonist ivuxolimab. The CDR3 here reads CASIRGFGEEKYGYTF. The DNA is as follows: TGTGCCAGTATACGGGGTTTCGGAGAGGAAAAATATGGCTACACCTTC.